Below are 28 T cell receptor beta chains sequenced from a single sample in a study of cytomegalovirus exposure and HLA in healthy donors. The repertoire was sequenced with immunoSEQ multiplex PCR; TCRdb's copy has only in-frame clones and lacks some. The sample lists 180,000 or so clones; 65% to 90% were seen once. The sequenced sample was PBMCs. The receptors were sampled from a woman aged 25-40 years in good health and CMV-seropositive.

This clone came up once. This rearrangement joins TRBV6-5 to TRBJ2-3; D call uncertain. Germline V gene data show CDR1 as MNHEY and CDR2 as SVGAGI. V lost 6 bases and J lost 0, with 10 bases in between. This CDR3 has 14 amino acids. CDR3 protein: CASSPLASTDTQYF. CDR3 DNA: TGTGCCAGCAGCCCCCTGGCTAGCACAGATACGCAGTATTTT.

The J gene is TRBJ2-1, the V gene TRBV4-1; 11 bases are shared with TRBD1. The CDR3 contains 13 residues. V shed 0 bases and J 14 bases; nucleotides not matched to a gene: 3. Germline CDR1 is MGHRA and CDR2 is YSYEKL. DNA for the CDR3: TGCGCCAGCAGCCAAGAGGGACAGGGGGTAAAGTTCTTC. Its translation is CASSQEGQGVKFF.

This rearrangement joins TRBV18 to TRBJ2-5; 7 nucleotides agree with TRBD2. Per the germline V gene, CDR1 is KGHSH and CDR2 is LQKENI. Trimming took 5 bases from V and 2 from J; bases not matched to a gene: 8. The CDR3 spans 15 residues. CDR3 protein: CASSLRTRGQETQYF. Written as DNA, the CDR3 is TGTGCCAGCTCATTACGGACTAGGGGACAAGAGACCCAGTACTTC.

CDR3 DNA: TGTGCTAGTGCCGGGACAGGGAACACTGAAGCTTTCTTT. Translated, it gives CASAGTGNTEAFF. The chain has TRBV12-5 and TRBJ1-1, with TRBD1 matching over 8 bases. The V gene's germline CDR1 is LGHNT and CDR2 FRNRAP. Trimming removed 7 bases from V and 1 base from J; junction bases left unmatched: 2. This CDR3 contains 13 residues.

This sequence joins TRBV10-3 and TRBJ2-7; D may be TRBD2 (7 bases). Trimming removed 7 bases at V and 7 bases at J, with 17 bases between. From germline, CDR1 is ENHRY and CDR2 SYGVKD. This CDR3 is built from 13 residues. The CDR3 loop reads CAITRGAGEEQYF. In DNA form, the CDR3 reads TGTGCCATCACTCGGGGGGCAGGGGAAGAGCAGTACTTC.

The chain uses TRBV29-1 and TRBJ1-1; D remains unclear. Germline V gene data show CDR1 as SQVTM and CDR2 as ANQGSEA. Trimming cost V 7 bases and J 1 base, with 4 bases left between them. This CDR3 comprises 10 residues. CDR3 amino acids: CSAKNTEAFF. The CDR3 DNA reads TGCAGCGCCAAGAACACTGAAGCTTTCTTT.

The CDR3 reads CASSLDRVSSSYEQYF. CDR3 DNA sequence: TGTGCCAGCAGCTTAGATCGGGTTTCTAGCTCCTACGAGCAGTACTTC. The chain couples TRBV7-8 to TRBJ2-7; D uncertain. This CDR3 spans 16 amino acids. Between the trimmed V and J ends, which lost 1 base and 0 bases, there was a span of 13 bases. Germline V gives CDR1 SGHVS, CDR2 FQNEAQ. The variable domain in full, with the rest retrieved from reference TRBV7-8 and TRBJ2-7, is GAGVSQSPRYKVAKRGQDVALRCDPISGHVSLFWYQQALGQGPEFLTYFQNEAQLDKSGLPSDRFFAERPEGSVSTLKIQRTQQEDSAVYLCASSLDRVSSSYEQYFGPGTRLTVT.

The genes are TRBV7-9 and TRBJ2-1; TRBD1 matches at 7 bases. The CDR3 runs 14 residues. After removal of 3 bases from V and 8 bases from J, the junction contained 7 bases not matched to a gene. Germline assignment: CDR1 SEHNR and CDR2 FQNEAQ (reference sequence). CDR3 nucleotides: TGTGCCAGCAGCTTTGACAGGGAATCCGATGAGCAGTTCTTC. It encodes CASSFDRESDEQFF.

The chain carries TRBV7-2 and TRBJ1-5; D not certain. Germline V CDR1 and CDR2: SGHTA, FQGNSA. The length of the CDR3 is 15 residues. Trimming removed 2 bases from V and 7 bases from J, with 15 bases in between. The CDR3 nucleotides read TGTGCCAGCAGCTTAAAAGGATCAGCGGAGCAGCCCCAGCATTTT. It translates to CASSLKGSAEQPQHF.

The V call is TRBV19, the J call TRBJ2-1; 9 bases are shared with TRBD2. CDR3 length: 15 amino acids. Trimming at V came to 5 bases and at J to 4 bases, leaving 6 bases not matched to a gene. Per the germline V gene, CDR1 is LNHDA and CDR2 is SQIVND (reference sequence). CDR3 in DNA: TGTGCCAGTAGTCCCAGCGGGAGGCATTACAATGAGCAGTTCTTC. Translated: CASSPSGRHYNEQFF.

The chain has TRBV6-5 and TRBJ1-2; the match to TRBD1 covers 8 bases. The V and J ends lost 5 bases and 4 bases, in that order; junction bases with no gene match: 9. This CDR3 has 15 amino acids. Germline V gene sequence: CDR1 MNHEY, CDR2 SVGAGI. The CDR3 DNA sequence: TGTGCCAGCAGTAGAGACAGGGGAGGAGGCTATGGCTACACCTTC. It is translated as CASSRDRGGGYGYTF.

In this sample, this clone turned up a few times. The chain carries TRBV9 and TRBJ1-1; D is unclear. CDR1 is SGDLS, CDR2 YYNGEE, per germline. There are 16 residues in the CDR3. The V end was cut by 4 bases, the J end by 1 base, with 17 bases between. The CDR3 sequence: CASSPVYRQTNTEAFF. In DNA form, the CDR3 reads TGTGCCAGCAGCCCCGTTTATAGACAAACGAACACTGAAGCTTTCTTT.

About this clone: The junction does not match germline at one end; this may be a read error. This chain uses TRBV7-7 with TRBJ2-1, with 8 bases that match TRBD2. Germline V gives CDR1 SSHAT, CDR2 FNYEAQ (reference sequence). The CDR3 contains 13 residues. The CDR3 loop is CASAPGGYSEQFF. The CDR3 DNA is TGTGCTAGCGCTCCGGGAGGGTACAGTGAGCAGTTCTTC.

The genes are TRBV19 and TRBJ1-2; maybe TRBD1 (5 bases). This CDR3 contains 15 residues. CDR1 and CDR2 from the germline V gene are LNHDA and SQIVND (reference sequence). V was shortened by 5 bases and J by 4 bases, with 17 bases between the two germline ends. CDR3 loop: CASSSQSAGGYGYTF. CDR3 bases: TGTGCCAGTAGTTCGCAATCCGCCGGGGGCTATGGCTACACCTTC.

V is TRBV7-6 and J is TRBJ2-5; D unclear. The CDR3 extends over 13 amino acids. The germline V and J ends were trimmed by 2 bases and 1 base, with 5 bases remaining between them. Germline CDR1 is SGHVS and CDR2 is FNYEAQ. CDR3 in amino acids: CASSLSGQETQYF. In DNA form, the CDR3 reads TGTGCCAGCAGCTTATCCGGCCAAGAGACCCAGTACTTC.

This clone has a handful of counts. This chain uses TRBV2 with TRBJ2-2; 7 bases fit TRBD1. This CDR3 comprises 16 residues. J gave up 1 base and V 9 bases, and 11 bases lay outside the gene matches. Germline V lookup: CDR1 SNHLY, CDR2 FYNNEI. The CDR3 protein is CASADWDRRNTGELFF. In nucleotides, the CDR3 is TGTGCCAGTGCTGATTGGGACAGAAGGAACACCGGGGAGCTGTTTTTT.

The chain couples TRBV14 to TRBJ1-2; D not certain. This CDR3 contains 14 residues. From germline, CDR1 is SGHDN and CDR2 FVKESK. Trimming shortened V by 0 bases and J by 7 bases, and 12 bases separated the two germline ends. CDR3 in amino acids: CASSQDPVSRGYTF. The CDR3 DNA sequence: TGTGCCAGCAGCCAAGACCCGGTTTCCCGTGGCTACACCTTC. The variable domain in full, completed from reference TRBV14 and TRBJ1-2, reads EAGVTQFPSHSVIEKGQTVTLRCDPISGHDNLYWYRRVMGKEIKFLLHFVKESKQDESGMPNNRFLAERTGGTYSTLKVQPAELEDSGVYFCASSQDPVSRGYTFGSGTRLTVV.

This clone was counted a few times. J is TRBJ1-5 and V is TRBV6-1, with D perhaps TRBD1 (6 bases). Trimming removed 1 base from V and 8 bases from J, with 12 bases in between. Germline assignment: CDR1 MNHNS and CDR2 SASEGT. The CDR3 extends over 14 amino acids. CDR3 protein: CASSEGQAGEPQHF. The CDR3 nucleotides are TGTGCCAGCAGTGAAGGACAGGCCGGGGAGCCCCAGCATTTT.

V is TRBV7-9 and J is TRBJ2-7; D unresolved. Trimming removed 1 base at V and 1 base at J, with 8 bases between. The CDR3 loop spans 14 amino acids. From germline, CDR1 is SEHNR and CDR2 FQNEAQ (reference sequence). The CDR3, as DNA: TGTGCCAGCAGCTTAGACGTCAGATCCTACGAGCAGTACTTC. Protein: CASSLDVRSYEQYF.

The chain carries TRBV29-1 and TRBJ2-5; 12 nucleotides agree with TRBD2. J lost 5 bases, V lost 4 bases, and 8 bases had no gene match. Germline CDR1 is SQVTM and CDR2 is ANQGSEA. This CDR3 is 15 amino acids long. CDR3: CSVALQGLAGETQYF. Here the CDR3 DNA reads TGCAGCGTTGCCCTTCAAGGACTAGCGGGGGAGACCCAGTACTTC.

The rearrangement joins TRBV7-9 to TRBJ2-7; 9 positions match TRBD2. Germline loops: CDR1 SEHNR, CDR2 FQNEAQ (reference sequence). The V and J ends lost 7 bases and 2 bases, in that order; junction bases with no gene match: 15. The CDR3 is 17 amino acids. The CDR3 bases are TGTGCCAGCACCACAGGGCTCGCGGGAGGGAACACCTACGAGCAGTACTTC. Its protein product is CASTTGLAGGNTYEQYF.

This clone appeared a single time. The rearrangement joins TRBV7-2 to TRBJ2-7; possibly TRBD1 for D (6 bases). Germline CDR1 is SGHTA and CDR2 is FQGNSA. The CDR3 sequence is 16 residues long. V shed 5 bases and J shed 0 bases, with 17 bases lying between them. CDR3: CASSPSDSMASYEQYF. In DNA, the CDR3 is TGTGCCAGCAGCCCCTCGGACAGTATGGCCTCCTACGAGCAGTACTTC.

The V gene is TRBV6-1, the J gene TRBJ2-2; TRBD1 matches 9 bases. From germline, CDR1 is MNHNS and CDR2 SASEGT. Trimming removed 2 bases from V and 7 bases from J; junction bases left unmatched: 8. The CDR3 consists of 16 residues. CDR3 loop: CASSELADRGGGELFF. Here the CDR3 DNA reads TGTGCCAGCAGTGAATTGGCGGACAGGGGTGGCGGGGAGCTGTTTTTT.

The sample holds one count of this clone. This chain joins TRBV19 and TRBJ2-3; tentative D call: TRBD1 (6 bases). The V and J ends lost 4 bases and 2 bases respectively, with 19 bases between them. Germline-derived CDR1 and CDR2 are LNHDA and SQIVND (reference sequence). The CDR3 consists of 17 residues. The CDR3 spells CASSTRTALFYTDTQYF. CDR3 DNA: TGTGCCAGTAGTACCCGGACAGCTCTATTTTACACAGATACGCAGTATTTT.

V is TRBV4-1 and J is TRBJ2-1, with a weak D call TRBD2 (6 bases). This CDR3 is built from 13 residues. Between the trimmed V and J ends, which lost 8 bases and 0 bases, there was a span of 8 bases. CDR1 MGHRA and CDR2 YSYEKL come from the germline V gene. CDR3 amino acids: CASRDSSYNEQFF. As DNA, the CDR3 is TGCGCCAGCCGGGACTCCTCCTACAATGAGCAGTTCTTC.

The DNA of the CDR3 is TGTGCCAGCAGCCGAGGGACAGGGGGCACCGGGGAGCTGTTTTTT. Its protein is CASSRGTGGTGELFF. The rearrangement joins TRBV6-5 to TRBJ2-2, with 11 bases identical to TRBD1. The CDR3 is 15 residues long. With V trimmed by 6 bases and J by 4 bases, 4 bases remained unmatched. Germline lookup yields CDR1 MNHEY and CDR2 SVGAGI.

This clone was observed a few times. The V and J genes are TRBV7-3 and TRBJ2-7, with D maybe TRBD2 (5 bases). Germline V CDR1 and CDR2: SGHTA, FQGTGA. V lost 0 bases and J 2 bases, leaving 11 bases between the germline ends. The CDR3 is 15 residues long. The CDR3 DNA reads TGTGCCAGCAGCTTAACGGCCGGGAACGCCTACGAGCAGTACTTC. Its protein product is CASSLTAGNAYEQYF. The variable domain in full, completed from reference TRBV7-3 and TRBJ2-7, reads GAGVSQTPSNKVTEKGKYVELRCDPISGHTALYWYRQSLGQGPEFLIYFQGTGAADDSGLPNDRFFAVRPEGSVSTLKIQRTERGDSAVYLCASSLTAGNAYEQYFGPGTRLTVT.

In this sample, this clone turned up once. The chain combines TRBV5-1 with TRBJ2-7; no reliable D call. This CDR3 is built from 14 residues. V was shortened by 0 bases and J by 0 bases, with 7 bases between the two germline ends. CDR1 is SGHRS, CDR2 YFSETQ, per germline. CDR3 region: CASSLVALSYEQYF. CDR3 bases: TGCGCCAGCAGCTTGGTTGCGCTCTCCTACGAGCAGTACTTC.